The source of this TCR beta chain is a study of shared clonotypes between healthy human individuals. Germline CDR1 and CDR2: SNHLY and FYNNEI. The CDR3 is 16 amino acids. V was clipped by 3 bases and J by 2 bases, with 15 bases between them. Concerning this clone: Antigen: not known.

TCRdb's table, derived via immunoSEQ multiplex PCR, lists solely in-frame clones and lacks some. The sample shows a few million clones, 90% to 95% of them seen only once. General study results and limits: With a handful of donors compared, roughly 5% of naive CD4 clonotypes were shared.

The TCR comes from a man aged 18 to 29 in good health. Some clones in this sample may be carry-over from other donors' samples. The genes are TRBV2 and TRBJ2-3; a possible D gene is TRBD2 (5 bases). Specimen: naive CD4+ T cells from PBMCs. Subset of the sample: CD45RA+ positively selected. In nucleotides, the CDR3 is TGTGCCAGCAGTGAGGGTCTGACTACCTTCACAGATACGCAGTATTTT. It codes for CASSEGLTTFTDTQYF. Full variable domain (missing parts from reference TRBV2 and TRBJ2-3): EPEVTQTPSHQVTQMGQEVILRCVPISNHLYFYWYRQILGQKVEFLVSFYNNEISEKSEIFDDQFSVERPDGSNFTLKIRSTKLEDSAMYFCASSEGLTTFTDTQYFGPGTRLTVL.